Many counts were recorded for the clone carrying this TCR beta chain. This entry is derived from a study of spatial heterogeneity in lung cancer. CDR1 SNHLY and CDR2 FYNNEI come from the germline V gene. Trimming removed 3 bases from V and 8 bases from J, with 10 bases in between. The CDR3 length is 12 residues. The presence of a unique molecular identifier marked each TCR cDNA molecule. TCRdb independently ran MiXCR on the 5' RACE reads; one entry per CDR3 protein. The sample yields under 80,000 distinct CDR3 sequences, roughly 6.6% seen once. The time point here: sample taken at primary tumor resection. The donors comprised around 76 untreated early-stage non-small cell lung cancer patients.

The chain joins TRBV2 to TRBJ1-1; D not certain. The sample consisted of PBMCs, taken at surgery. This clonotype was sampled from a female donor with early-stage non-small cell lung cancer. For the CDR3, the DNA is TGTGCCAGCAGTGACACTCCGACAGAAGCTTTCTTT. Amino acid sequence: CASSDTPTEAFF.